The 18 T cell receptor beta chains listed next were all sequenced from one sample in a study of Graves' ophthalmopathy and Graves' hyperthyroidism (dated by TCRdb to the late 2010s). Instrument on record: Illumina HiSeq 2000. For repertoire sequencing, the TCR beta CDR3 regions were amplified from RNA transcripts. HTBI primers and the Qiagen OneStep RT-PCR kit were used in a first-round RT-PCR, which was followed by a second-round multiplex PCR, size selection and purification. Using fastp at Q25 and MiXCR, TCRdb reprocessed the public reads and kept productive beta chains. Each CDR3 protein appears once, grouped with its most common genes and DNA. Present in this sample are around 660,000 distinct CDR3 sequences, approximately 39% of which were seen just once. Of the sample, under 3.5% is held by the ten largest clones. The sequenced sample was peripheral blood. These receptors were collected from an adult man with Graves' ophthalmopathy.

The chain couples TRBV28 to TRBJ2-5; D ambiguous. CDR3 length: 12 residues. Germline-derived CDR1 and CDR2 are MDHEN and SYDVKM. Trimming stripped 5 bases from V and 7 bases from J, with 11 bases between. CDR3 loop: CASSTLSGTQYF. The DNA of the CDR3 is TGTGCCAGCAGTACCCTTTCAGGGACCCAGTACTTC.

This clonotype came up many times. An end of the junction differs from the germline gene, which may be a read error. The chain recombines TRBV7-9 with TRBJ1-5; D is unclear. This CDR3 is 13 amino acids long. In germline, CDR1 is SEHNR, CDR2 FQNEAQ (reference sequence). CDR3 sequence (DNA): TGCGCCAGCAGCCAAGTGGGGAATCAGCCCCAGCATTTT. This translates into CASSQVGNQPQHF.

CDR3 nucleotides: TGTGCCAGCAGTGAGCGGGGGGCCGACTACGAGCAGTACTTC. Translated, it gives CASSERGADYEQYF. The chain is built from TRBV12-3 or TRBV12-4 and TRBJ2-7; TRBD2 matches at 9 bases. V shed 5 bases and J 3 bases; nucleotides not matched to a gene: 5. CDR3 length: 14 residues.

This CDR3 reads CASSPTGARGDSPLHF. CDR3 in DNA: TGTGCCAGCAGTCCTACAGGGGCCCGGGGGGATTCACCCCTCCACTTT. The genes are TRBV9 and TRBJ1-6, with 7 nucleotides matching TRBD1. Germline V gene sequence: CDR1 SGDLS, CDR2 YYNGEE. CDR3 size: 16 residues. Unmatched junction bases numbered 13, after V lost 5 bases and J lost 8 bases.

This clonotype was counted ten times or more. The rearrangement uses TRBV2 and TRBJ1-6, with D possibly being TRBD1 (5 bases). The CDR3 length is 16 residues. Trimming removed 2 bases from V and 7 bases from J, with 15 bases in between. Germline V gene data show CDR1 as SNHLY and CDR2 as FYNNEI. DNA for the CDR3: TGTGCCAGCAGTGAAAACGGGGCAAGAAGGAATTCACCCCTCCACTTT. It translates to CASSENGARRNSPLHF. The complete variable domain, with remaining parts taken from reference TRBV2 and TRBJ1-6, reads EPEVTQTPSHQVTQMGQEVILRCVPISNHLYFYWYRQILGQKVEFLVSFYNNEISEKSEIFDDQFSVERPDGSNFTLKIRSTKLEDSAMYFCASSENGARRNSPLHFGNGTRLTVT.

The chain recombines TRBV24-1 with TRBJ2-5; 12 bases are shared with TRBD2. Germline values: CDR1 KGHDR, CDR2 SFDVKD. This CDR3 contains 19 residues. The V gene end was trimmed by 5 bases and the J gene end by 6 bases; junction bases not matched to a gene: 18. CDR3 in amino acids: CATSAKTLAGGPLVQTQYF. The CDR3 DNA reads TGTGCCACCAGTGCTAAGACCCTAGCGGGGGGGCCGTTGGTGCAGACCCAGTACTTC.

This clonotype was detected a few times. At one of its ends the junction is not consistent with the germline gene, which may arise from a read error. This chain links TRBV11-1 with TRBJ2-7; the D gene is possibly TRBD1 (6 bases). The CDR3 is 8 residues long. Germline loops: CDR1 SGHAT, CDR2 FQDESV (reference sequence). The CDR3 is CASSPGVF. In nucleotides, the CDR3 is TGTGCCAGCAGCCCAGGGGTCTTT.

About this clonotype itself: Since no conserved phenylalanine or tryptophan closes the CDR3, a read error is the likely cause. The genes are TRBV7-1 and TRBJ1-1, with no clear D. TRBV7-1 belongs to the ORF category, with a function that is uncertain. The CDR3 loop spans 12 amino acids. The CDR3 sequence: CVSSLFRTEAFL. The CDR3 coding sequence is TGTGTCAGCAGCTTATTTCGGACTGAAGCTTTCTTA.

This clonotype was detected ten times or more. The rearrangement links TRBV5-1 to TRBJ1-4; 9 nucleotides match TRBD1. Trimming cost V 4 bases and J 3 bases; bases outside gene matches: 7. Germline CDR1 SGHRS, CDR2 YFSETQ. The CDR3 is 16 residues long. CDR3 DNA: TGCGCCAGCAGCCCGGGACAGGGCACAGCTAATGAAAAACTGTTTTTT. Translated, it gives CASSPGQGTANEKLFF. The whole variable domain, remainder taken from reference TRBV5-1 and TRBJ1-4, is KAGVTQTPRYLIKTRGQQVTLSCSPISGHRSVSWYQQTPGQGLQFLFEYFSETQRNKGNFPGRFSGRQFSNSRSEMNVSTLELGDSALYLCASSPGQGTANEKLFFGSGTQLSVL.

This sequence joins TRBV11-2 and TRBJ2-5; D may correspond to TRBD1 or TRBD2 (5 bases each). Trimming removed 4 bases at V and 5 bases at J, with 17 bases between. This CDR3 spans 15 amino acids. Per germline, CDR1 SGHAT and CDR2 FQNNGV. CDR3 DNA: TGTGCCAGCAGCTCCCCGAGGGGTCTGCAGGAGACCCAGTACTTC. Translated, it gives CASSSPRGLQETQYF. The full variable domain, its missing parts supplied by reference TRBV11-2 and TRBJ2-5, is EAGVAQSPRYKIIEKRQSVAFWCNPISGHATLYWYQQILGQGPKLLIQFQNNGVVDDSQLPKDRFSAERLKGVDSTLKIQPAKLEDSAVYLCASSSPRGLQETQYFGPGTRLLVL.

This clonotype was counted a single time. The rearrangement links TRBV20-1 to TRBJ1-2; D is unclear. Trimming removed 1 base at V and 1 base at J, with 10 bases between. This CDR3 contains 14 residues. Germline V gene lookup returns CDR1 DFQATT and CDR2 SNEGSKA (reference sequence). The CDR3 DNA sequence: TGCAGTGCTAGAGCCGGGGAGATTAACTATGGCTACACCTTC. Its translation is CSARAGEINYGYTF.

The chain is built from TRBV29-1 and TRBJ1-1, with TRBD1 matching 7 bases. Germline V lookup: CDR1 SQVTM, CDR2 ANQGSEA. The CDR3 totals 13 residues. The CDR3 DNA follows: TGCAGTAGTTCTTTCCCAGGGGGGGCTGAAGCTTTCTTT. The encoded protein is CSSSFPGGAEAFF.

At least ten counts were recorded for this clonotype. The CDR3 reads CATSASGGDEQYF. As DNA, the CDR3 is TGTGCCACCAGTGCATCAGGGGGGGACGAGCAGTACTTC. This chain uses TRBV24-1 with TRBJ2-7, with D perhaps being TRBD1 or TRBD2 (7 bases each). Trimming shortened V by 5 bases and J by 5 bases, and 12 bases separated the two germline ends. The CDR3 has 13 amino acids. Germline-derived CDR1 and CDR2 are KGHDR and SFDVKD.

Concerning this clonotype: An end of the junction does not agree with germline; a read error may underlie this. The chain carries TRBV10-3 and TRBJ1-2; D ambiguous. Per germline, CDR1 ENHRY and CDR2 SYGVKD. The CDR3 contains 14 residues. The CDR3 loop reads CASSEAPEGGGYTF. CDR3 nucleotides: TGTGCCAGCAGTGAAGCCCCTGAGGGAGGGGGCTACACCTTC.

This clonotype has ten or more counts. A junction boundary mismatches the germline segment, possibly from a read error. This chain uses TRBV10-3 with TRBJ1-2; D is unresolved. This CDR3 spans 15 amino acids. The germline V gene has CDR1 ENHRY and CDR2 SYGVKD. For the CDR3, the DNA is TGTGCCAGCAGTCCGCTCAAGCCCGGGGACTATGGCTACACCTTC. It codes for CASSPLKPGDYGYTF.

This clonotype was seen a handful of times. V gene TRBV19 combines with J gene TRBJ1-6; a weak D match, TRBD1 (6 bases). Germline loops: CDR1 LNHDA, CDR2 SQIVND (reference sequence). This CDR3 contains 15 residues. V gave up 3 bases and J gave up 8 bases, with 14 bases separating them. CDR3 nucleotide sequence: TGTGCCAGTAGTATCTGGAAACAGGGATATTCACCCCTCCACTTT. Protein: CASSIWKQGYSPLHF.

This clonotype was seen only a few times. The CDR3 nucleotides are TGTGCCAGCAGCTTAACCCCAGGGGGCCTAGAGACCCAGTACTTC. Translation gives CASSLTPGGLETQYF. The chain has TRBV7-2 and TRBJ2-5; TRBD1 agrees at 8 bases. CDR3 size: 15 residues. The germline gives CDR1 SGHTA, CDR2 FQGNSA. V was clipped by 2 bases and J by 4 bases; unmatched bases: 6.

This chain uses TRBV7-2 with TRBJ2-7, with D perhaps TRBD1 (6 bases). V was cut by 4 bases and J by 2 bases, with 15 bases left in between. Germline CDR1 and CDR2: SGHTA and FQGNSA. The CDR3 is 15 amino acids. The CDR3 sequence: CASSSSPGVPYEQYF. CDR3 in DNA: TGTGCCAGCAGCTCTTCCCCAGGGGTCCCCTACGAGCAGTACTTC. The variable domain in full, completed from reference TRBV7-2 and TRBJ2-7, reads GAGVSQSPSNKVTEKGKDVELRCDPISGHTALYWYRQSLGQGLEFLIYFQGNSAPDKSGLPSDRFSAERTGGSVSTLTIQRTQQEDSAVYLCASSSSPGVPYEQYFGPGTRLTVT.